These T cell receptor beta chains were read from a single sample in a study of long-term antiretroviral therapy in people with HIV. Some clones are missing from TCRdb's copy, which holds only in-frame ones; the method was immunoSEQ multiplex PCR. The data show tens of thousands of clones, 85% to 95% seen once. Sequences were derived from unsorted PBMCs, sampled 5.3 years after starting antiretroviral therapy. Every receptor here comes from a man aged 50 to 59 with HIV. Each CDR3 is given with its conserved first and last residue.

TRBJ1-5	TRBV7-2	CASSSQGGGQPQHF
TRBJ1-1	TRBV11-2	CASSLEGYGTEAFF
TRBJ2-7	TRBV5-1	CASSLDRGLYEQYF
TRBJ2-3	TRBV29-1	CSVANRLGTDTQYF
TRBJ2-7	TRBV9	CASSVDSSLYEQYF
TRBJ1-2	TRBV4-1	CASSQSSANYGYTF
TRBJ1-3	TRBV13	CASSLAGDPGNTIYF
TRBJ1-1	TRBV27	CASSLQGFTEAFF
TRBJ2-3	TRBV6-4	CASSDDGGGTDTQYF
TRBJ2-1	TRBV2	CASSEGLAGYEQFF
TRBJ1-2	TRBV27	CAESTASGGYTF
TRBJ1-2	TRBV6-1	CASSDRDSGYTF
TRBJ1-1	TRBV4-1	CASSPRTVNTEAFF
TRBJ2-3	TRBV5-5	CASSRTGGTDTQYF
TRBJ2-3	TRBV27	CASSALAGTDTQYF
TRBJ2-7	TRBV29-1	CSAGQTYEQYF
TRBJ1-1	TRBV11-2	CASSTPGQGSTEAFF
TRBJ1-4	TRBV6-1	CASSGVSSREAKLFF
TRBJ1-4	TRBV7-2	CASSTKAGPGEKLFF
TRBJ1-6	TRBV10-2	CASRDDPTSPLHF
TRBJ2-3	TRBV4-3	CASSQDHRASTDTQYF
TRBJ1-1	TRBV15	CATSRGLNTEAFF
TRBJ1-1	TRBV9	CASSVAQAPTEAFF
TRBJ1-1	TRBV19	CASSMDGALGTEAFF
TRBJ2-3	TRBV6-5	CASSGGGTTDTQYF
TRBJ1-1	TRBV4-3	CASSQYRDRGTEAFF
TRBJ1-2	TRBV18	CASSPGVDGYTF
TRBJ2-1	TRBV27	CASSTRQGSSYNEQFF
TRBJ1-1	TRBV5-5	CASSPPRTGGAVAFF
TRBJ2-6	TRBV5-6	CASSSLVHSGANVLTF
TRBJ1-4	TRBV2	CASSAGTRDEKLFF
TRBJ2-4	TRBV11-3	CASSLGGGPQNIQYF
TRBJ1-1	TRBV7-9	CASSSQGRNTEAFF
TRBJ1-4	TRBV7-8	CASSPDSGNEKLFF
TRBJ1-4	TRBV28	CASSLEGQGAWEKLFF
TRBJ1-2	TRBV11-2	CASSLGGTGPWGYTF
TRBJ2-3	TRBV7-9	CASSERTGRDTQYF
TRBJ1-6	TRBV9	CASSVARVGSPLHF
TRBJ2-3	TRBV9	CASSVAGSGGLLSTDTQYF
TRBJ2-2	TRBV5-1	CASSFEGVSTGELFF